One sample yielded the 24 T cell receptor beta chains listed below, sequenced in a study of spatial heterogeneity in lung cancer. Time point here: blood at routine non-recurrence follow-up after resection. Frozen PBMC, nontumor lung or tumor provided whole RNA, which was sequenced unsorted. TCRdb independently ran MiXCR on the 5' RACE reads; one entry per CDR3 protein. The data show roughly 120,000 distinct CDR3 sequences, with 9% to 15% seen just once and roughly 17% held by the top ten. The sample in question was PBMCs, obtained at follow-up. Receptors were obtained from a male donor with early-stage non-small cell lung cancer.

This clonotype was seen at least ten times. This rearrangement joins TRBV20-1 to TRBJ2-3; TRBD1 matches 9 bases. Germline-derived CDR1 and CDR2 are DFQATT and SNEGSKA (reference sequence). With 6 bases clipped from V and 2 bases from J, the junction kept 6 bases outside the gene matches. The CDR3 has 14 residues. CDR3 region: CSAPGQGFTDTQYF. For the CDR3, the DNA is TGCAGTGCGCCGGGACAGGGCTTCACAGATACGCAGTATTTT.

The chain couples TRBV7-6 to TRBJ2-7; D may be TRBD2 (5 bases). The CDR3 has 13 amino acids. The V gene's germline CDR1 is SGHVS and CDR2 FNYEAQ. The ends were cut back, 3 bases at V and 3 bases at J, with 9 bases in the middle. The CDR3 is CASSFERGYEQYF. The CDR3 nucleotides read TGTGCCAGCAGCTTCGAACGGGGCTACGAGCAGTACTTC.

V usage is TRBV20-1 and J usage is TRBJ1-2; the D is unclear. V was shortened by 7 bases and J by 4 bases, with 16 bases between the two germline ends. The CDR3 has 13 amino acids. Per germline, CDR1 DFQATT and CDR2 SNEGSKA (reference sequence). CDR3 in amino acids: CSVRIGVGYGYTF. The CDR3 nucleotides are TGCAGTGTCAGGATCGGGGTTGGCTATGGCTACACCTTC.

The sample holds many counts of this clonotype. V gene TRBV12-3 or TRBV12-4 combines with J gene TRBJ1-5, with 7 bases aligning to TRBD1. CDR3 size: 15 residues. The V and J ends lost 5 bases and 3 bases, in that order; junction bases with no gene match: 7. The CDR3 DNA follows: TGTGCCAGCAGTGGGGGGGGACAGAACAATCAGCCCCAGCATTTT. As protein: CASSGGGQNNQPQHF.

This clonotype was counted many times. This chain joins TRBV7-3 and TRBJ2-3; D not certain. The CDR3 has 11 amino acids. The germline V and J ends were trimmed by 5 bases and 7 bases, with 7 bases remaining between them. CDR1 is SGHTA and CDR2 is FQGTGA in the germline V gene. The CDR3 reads CASSRWNTQYF. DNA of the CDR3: TGTGCCAGCAGCCGTTGGAATACGCAGTATTTT.

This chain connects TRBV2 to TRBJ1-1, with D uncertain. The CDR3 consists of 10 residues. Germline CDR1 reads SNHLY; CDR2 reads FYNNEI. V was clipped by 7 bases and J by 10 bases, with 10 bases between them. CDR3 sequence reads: CASTGVGAFF. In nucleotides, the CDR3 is TGTGCCAGCACCGGGGTTGGAGCTTTCTTT. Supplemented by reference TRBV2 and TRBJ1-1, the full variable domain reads EPEVTQTPSHQVTQMGQEVILRCVPISNHLYFYWYRQILGQKVEFLVSFYNNEISEKSEIFDDQFSVERPDGSNFTLKIRSTKLEDSAMYFCASTGVGAFFGQGTRLTVV.

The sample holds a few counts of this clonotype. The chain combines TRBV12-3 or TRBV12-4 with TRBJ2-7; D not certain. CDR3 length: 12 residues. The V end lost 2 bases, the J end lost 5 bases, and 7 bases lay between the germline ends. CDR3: CASSLLGNEQYF. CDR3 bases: TGTGCCAGCAGTTTATTAGGCAACGAGCAGTACTTC.

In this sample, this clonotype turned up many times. This CDR3 reads CASSSGDQETQYF. The CDR3 nucleotides read TGCGCCAGCAGCTCCGGGGACCAAGAGACCCAGTACTTC. The chain combines TRBV5-1 with TRBJ2-5, with a tentative D call TRBD2 (5 bases). In germline, CDR1 is SGHRS, CDR2 YFSETQ. CDR3 size: 13 residues. V was pared by 3 bases and J by 0 bases, with 6 bases between. Full variable domain (missing parts from reference TRBV5-1 and TRBJ2-5): KAGVTQTPRYLIKTRGQQVTLSCSPISGHRSVSWYQQTPGQGLQFLFEYFSETQRNKGNFPGRFSGRQFSNSRSEMNVSTLELGDSALYLCASSSGDQETQYFGPGTRLLVL.

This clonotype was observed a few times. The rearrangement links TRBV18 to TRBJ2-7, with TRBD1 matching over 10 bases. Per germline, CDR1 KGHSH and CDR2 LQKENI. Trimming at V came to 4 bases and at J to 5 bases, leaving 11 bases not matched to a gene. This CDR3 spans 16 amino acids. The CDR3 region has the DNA TGTGCCAGCTCACAACCTTACCGACAGGGGGCCCACGAGCAGTACTTC. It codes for CASSQPYRQGAHEQYF. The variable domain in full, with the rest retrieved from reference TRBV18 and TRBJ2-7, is NAGVMQNPRHLVRRRGQEARLRCSPMKGHSHVYWYRQLPEEGLKFMVYLQKENIIDESGMPKERFSAEFPKEGPSILRIQQVVRGDSAAYFCASSQPYRQGAHEQYFGPGTRLTVT.

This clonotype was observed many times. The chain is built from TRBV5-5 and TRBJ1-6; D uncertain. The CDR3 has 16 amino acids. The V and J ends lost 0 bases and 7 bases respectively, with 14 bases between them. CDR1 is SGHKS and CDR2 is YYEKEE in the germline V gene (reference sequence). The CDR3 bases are TGTGCCAGCAGCTTGGTGGTGGGTCTGGGCAATTCACCCCTCCACTTT. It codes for CASSLVVGLGNSPLHF. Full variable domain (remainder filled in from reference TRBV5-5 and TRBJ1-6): DAGVTQSPTHLIKTRGQQVTLRCSPISGHKSVSWYQQVLGQGPQFIFQYYEKEERGRGNFPDRFSARQFPNYSSELNVNALLLGDSALYLCASSLVVGLGNSPLHFGNGTRLTVT.

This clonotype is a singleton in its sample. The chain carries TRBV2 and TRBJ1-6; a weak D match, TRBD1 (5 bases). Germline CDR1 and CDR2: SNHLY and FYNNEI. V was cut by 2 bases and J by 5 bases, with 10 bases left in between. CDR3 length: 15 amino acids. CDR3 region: CASSERRGDNSPLHF. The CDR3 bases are TGTGCCAGCAGTGAAAGACGGGGGGATAATTCACCCCTCCACTTT.

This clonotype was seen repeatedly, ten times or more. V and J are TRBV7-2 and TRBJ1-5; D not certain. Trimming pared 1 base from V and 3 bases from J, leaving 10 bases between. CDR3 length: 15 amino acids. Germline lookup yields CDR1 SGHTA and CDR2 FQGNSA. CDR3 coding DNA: TGTGCCAGCAGCTTAGACGGGTGGTACAATCAGCCCCAGCATTTT. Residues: CASSLDGWYNQPQHF.

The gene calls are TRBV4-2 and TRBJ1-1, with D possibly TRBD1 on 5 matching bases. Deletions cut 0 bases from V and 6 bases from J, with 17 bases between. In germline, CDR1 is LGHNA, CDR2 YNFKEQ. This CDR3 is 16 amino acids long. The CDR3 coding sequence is TGTGCCAGCAGCCAAGATCGGGCAGGGTCGGTTGCTGAAGCTTTCTTT. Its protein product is CASSQDRAGSVAEAFF.

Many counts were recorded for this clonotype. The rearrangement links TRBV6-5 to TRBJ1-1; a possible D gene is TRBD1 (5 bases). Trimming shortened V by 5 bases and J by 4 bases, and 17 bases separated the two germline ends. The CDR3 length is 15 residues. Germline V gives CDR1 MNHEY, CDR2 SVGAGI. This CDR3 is CASSRGSRGSTEAFF. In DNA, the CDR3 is TGTGCCAGCAGTCGCGGTTCGAGGGGCAGCACTGAAGCTTTCTTT.

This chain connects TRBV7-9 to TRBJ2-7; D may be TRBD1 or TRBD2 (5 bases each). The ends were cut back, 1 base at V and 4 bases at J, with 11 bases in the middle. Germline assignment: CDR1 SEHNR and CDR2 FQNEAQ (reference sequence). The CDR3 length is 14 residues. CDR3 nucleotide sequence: TGTGCCAGCAGCTTAGAACCGGGGCTATACGAGCAGTACTTC. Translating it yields CASSLEPGLYEQYF.

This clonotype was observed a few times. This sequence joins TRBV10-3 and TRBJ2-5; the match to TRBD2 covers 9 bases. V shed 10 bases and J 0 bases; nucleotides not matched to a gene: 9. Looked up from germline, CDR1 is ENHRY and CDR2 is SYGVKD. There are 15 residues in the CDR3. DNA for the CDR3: TGTGCCAGTGCGGGGGGGAAGCCGTACCAAGAGACCCAGTACTTC. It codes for CASAGGKPYQETQYF.

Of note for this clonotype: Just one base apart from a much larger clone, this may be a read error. The CDR3 DNA is TGTGCCTGCAGCGCAAGGCAGACATTGAACACTGAAGCTTTCTTT. It is translated as CACSARQTLNTEAFF. The J gene is TRBJ1-1, the V gene TRBV3-1; D remains ambiguous. Germline V lookup: CDR1 LGHDT, CDR2 YNNKEL (reference sequence). This CDR3 spans 15 amino acids.

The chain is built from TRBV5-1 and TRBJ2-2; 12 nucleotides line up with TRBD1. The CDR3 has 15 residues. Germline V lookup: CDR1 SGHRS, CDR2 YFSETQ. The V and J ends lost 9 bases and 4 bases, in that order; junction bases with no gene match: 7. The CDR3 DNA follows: TGCGCCACCTCCCGGGACAGGGGGCTCACCGGGGAGCTGTTTTTT. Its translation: CATSRDRGLTGELFF.

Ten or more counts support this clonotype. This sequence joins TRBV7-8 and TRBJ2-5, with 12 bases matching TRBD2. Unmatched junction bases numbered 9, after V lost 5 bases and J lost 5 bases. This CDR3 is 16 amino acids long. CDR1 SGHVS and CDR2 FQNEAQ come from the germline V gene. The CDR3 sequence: CASSRSSGGALETQYF. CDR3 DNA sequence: TGTGCCAGCAGCCGATCTAGCGGGGGGGCCCTGGAGACCCAGTACTTC.

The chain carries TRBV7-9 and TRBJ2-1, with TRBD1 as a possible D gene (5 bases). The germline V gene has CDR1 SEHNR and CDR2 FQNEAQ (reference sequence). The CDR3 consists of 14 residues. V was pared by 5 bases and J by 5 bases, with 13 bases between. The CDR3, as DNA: TGTGCCAGCAGCCAGGGAAGGGCACACAATGAGCAGTTCTTC. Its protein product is CASSQGRAHNEQFF.

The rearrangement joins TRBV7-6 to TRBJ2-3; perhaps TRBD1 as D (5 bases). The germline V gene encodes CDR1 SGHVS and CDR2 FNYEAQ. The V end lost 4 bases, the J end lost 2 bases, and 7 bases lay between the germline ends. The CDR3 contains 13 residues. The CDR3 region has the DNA TGTGCCAGCAGCTCCAGGGACACAGATACGCAGTATTTT. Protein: CASSSRDTDTQYF.

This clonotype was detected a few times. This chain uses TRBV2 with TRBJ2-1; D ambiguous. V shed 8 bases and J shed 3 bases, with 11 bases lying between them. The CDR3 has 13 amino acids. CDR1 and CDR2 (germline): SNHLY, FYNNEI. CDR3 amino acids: CASGPDHYNEQFF. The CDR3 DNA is TGTGCCAGCGGCCCAGATCACTACAATGAGCAGTTCTTC.

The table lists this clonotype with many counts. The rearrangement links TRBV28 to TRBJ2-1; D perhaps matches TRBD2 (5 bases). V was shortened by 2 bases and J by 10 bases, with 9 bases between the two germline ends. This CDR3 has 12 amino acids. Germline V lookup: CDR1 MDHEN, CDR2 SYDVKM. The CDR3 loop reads CASSLGRVEQFF. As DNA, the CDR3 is TGTGCCAGCAGTTTAGGGAGAGTCGAGCAGTTCTTC.

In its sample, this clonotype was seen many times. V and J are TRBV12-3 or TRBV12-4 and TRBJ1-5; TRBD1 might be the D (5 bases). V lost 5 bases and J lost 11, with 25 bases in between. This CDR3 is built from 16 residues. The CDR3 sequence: CASSPGTFYSKVSQHF. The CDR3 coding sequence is TGTGCCAGCAGTCCAGGGACCTTCTACTCTAAAGTATCCCAGCATTTT.